This TCR beta chain was identified during a study of blood T cell repertoires in COVID-19. Study at large: The origin of the acute and convalescent COVID-19 samples was the United States, Italy and Spain.

This clone was seen only once. In germline, CDR1 is SEHNR, CDR2 FQNEAQ (reference sequence). The CDR3 contains 16 residues. V gave up 3 bases and J gave up 6 bases, with 17 bases separating them. In the original analysis: Researchers report that nucleated cell counts were estimated from reference gene primer amplification. This table comes from immunoSEQ multiplex PCR, and its TCRdb copy is limited to in-frame clones, with some not included. V, J and clone size are those of that table, while D and trimming were read from the DNA. The sample has about 74,000 clones, less than 90% seen once. V and J are TRBV7-9 and TRBJ2-2; D possibly corresponds to TRBD2 (6 bases). Sequenced sample: peripheral blood. The TCR comes from a man aged 50 to 59 with active COVID-19. CDR3 protein: CASSLGVAGPAGELFF. CDR3 nucleotide sequence: TGTGCCAGCAGCTTGGGAGTGGCGGGACCAGCCGGGGAGCTGTTTTTT.